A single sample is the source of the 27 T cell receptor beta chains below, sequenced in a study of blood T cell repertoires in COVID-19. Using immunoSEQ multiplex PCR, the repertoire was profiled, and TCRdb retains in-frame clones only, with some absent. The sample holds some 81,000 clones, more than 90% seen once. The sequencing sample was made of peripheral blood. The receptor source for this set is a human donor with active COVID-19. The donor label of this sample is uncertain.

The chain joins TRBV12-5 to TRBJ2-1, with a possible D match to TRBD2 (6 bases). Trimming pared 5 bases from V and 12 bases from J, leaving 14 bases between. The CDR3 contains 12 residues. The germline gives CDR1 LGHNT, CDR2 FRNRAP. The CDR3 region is CASGPSGTLQFF. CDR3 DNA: TGTGCTAGTGGTCCATCCGGGACTTTGCAGTTCTTC.

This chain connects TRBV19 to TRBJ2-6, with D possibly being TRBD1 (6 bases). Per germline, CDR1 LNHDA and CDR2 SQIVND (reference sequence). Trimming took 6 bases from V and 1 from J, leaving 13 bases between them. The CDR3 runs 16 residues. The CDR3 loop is CASSTGTNSGANVLTF. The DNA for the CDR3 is TGTGCCAGTAGCACAGGGACCAATTCTGGGGCCAACGTCCTGACTTTC.

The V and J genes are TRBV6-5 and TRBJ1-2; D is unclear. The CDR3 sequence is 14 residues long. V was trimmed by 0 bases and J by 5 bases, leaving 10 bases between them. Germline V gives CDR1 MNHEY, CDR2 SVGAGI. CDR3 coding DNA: TGTGCCAGCAGTTACTCCGCGAGAGGGTATGGCTACACCTTC. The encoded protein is CASSYSARGYGYTF.

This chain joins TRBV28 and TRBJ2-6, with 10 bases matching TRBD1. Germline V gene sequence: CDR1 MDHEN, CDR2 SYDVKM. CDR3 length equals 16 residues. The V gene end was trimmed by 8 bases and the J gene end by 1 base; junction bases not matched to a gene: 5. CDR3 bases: TGTGCCAGCGCAGGGACAGGGGTTTCTGGGGCCAACGTCCTGACTTTC. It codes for CASAGTGVSGANVLTF.

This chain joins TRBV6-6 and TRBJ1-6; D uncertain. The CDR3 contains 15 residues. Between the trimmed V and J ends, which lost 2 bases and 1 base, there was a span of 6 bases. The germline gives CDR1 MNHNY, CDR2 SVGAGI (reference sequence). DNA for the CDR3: TGTGCCAGCAGTTACCGGGAATCCTATAATTCACCCCTCCACTTT. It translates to CASSYRESYNSPLHF.

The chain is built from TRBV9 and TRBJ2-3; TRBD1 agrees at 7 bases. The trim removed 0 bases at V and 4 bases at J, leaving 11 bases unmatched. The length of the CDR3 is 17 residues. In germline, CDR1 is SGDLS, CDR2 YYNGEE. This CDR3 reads CASSVDLGTVAPDTQYF. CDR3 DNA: TGTGCCAGCAGCGTAGATTTGGGGACAGTAGCTCCAGATACGCAGTATTTT.

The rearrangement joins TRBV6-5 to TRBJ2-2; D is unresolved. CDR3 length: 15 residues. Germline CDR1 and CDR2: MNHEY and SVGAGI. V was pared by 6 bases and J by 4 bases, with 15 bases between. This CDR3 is CASSPWSATTGELFF. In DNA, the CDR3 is TGTGCCAGCAGCCCCTGGTCAGCGACCACCGGGGAGCTGTTTTTT.

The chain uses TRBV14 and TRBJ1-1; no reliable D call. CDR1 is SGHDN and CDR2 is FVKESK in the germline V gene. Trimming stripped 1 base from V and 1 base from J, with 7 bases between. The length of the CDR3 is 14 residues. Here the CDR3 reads CASSQGASNTEAFF. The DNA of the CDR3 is TGTGCCAGCAGCCAAGGAGCTTCGAACACTGAAGCTTTCTTT.

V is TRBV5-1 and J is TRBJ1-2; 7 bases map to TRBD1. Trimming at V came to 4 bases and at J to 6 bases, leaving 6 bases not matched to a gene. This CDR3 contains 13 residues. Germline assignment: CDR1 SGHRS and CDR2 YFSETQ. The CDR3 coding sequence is TGCGCCAGCAGCGCCTGGGACAGAGATGGCTACACCTTC. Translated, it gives CASSAWDRDGYTF.

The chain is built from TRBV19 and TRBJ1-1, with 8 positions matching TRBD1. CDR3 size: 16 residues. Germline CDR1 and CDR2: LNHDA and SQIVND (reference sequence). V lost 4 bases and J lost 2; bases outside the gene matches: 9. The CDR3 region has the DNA TGTGCCAGTAGTACCGGGACAGGACTGAAAAACACTGAAGCTTTCTTT. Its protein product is CASSTGTGLKNTEAFF.

CDR3 sequence: CSVEGGTSGIGDEQFF. The CDR3, as DNA: TGCAGCGTTGAAGGCGGGACTAGCGGAATCGGGGATGAGCAGTTCTTC. J is TRBJ2-1 and V is TRBV29-1; TRBD2 agrees at 11 bases. V gave up 1 base and J gave up 8 bases; unmatched junction bases: 10. Per germline, CDR1 SQVTM and CDR2 ANQGSEA. The CDR3 contains 16 residues.

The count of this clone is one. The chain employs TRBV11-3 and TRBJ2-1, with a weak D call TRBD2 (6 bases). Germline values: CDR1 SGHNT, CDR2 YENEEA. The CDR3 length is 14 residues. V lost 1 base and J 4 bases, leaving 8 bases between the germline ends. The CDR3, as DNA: TGTGCCAGCAGCTTAGTACGGGGGTACAATGAGCAGTTCTTC. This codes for CASSLVRGYNEQFF.

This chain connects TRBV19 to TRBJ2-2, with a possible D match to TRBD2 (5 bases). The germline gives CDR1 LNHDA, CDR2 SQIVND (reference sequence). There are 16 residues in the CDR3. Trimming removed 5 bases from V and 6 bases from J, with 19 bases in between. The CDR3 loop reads CASSAYGEGTPGELFF. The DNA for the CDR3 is TGTGCCAGTAGTGCCTACGGCGAGGGAACCCCCGGGGAGCTGTTTTTT.

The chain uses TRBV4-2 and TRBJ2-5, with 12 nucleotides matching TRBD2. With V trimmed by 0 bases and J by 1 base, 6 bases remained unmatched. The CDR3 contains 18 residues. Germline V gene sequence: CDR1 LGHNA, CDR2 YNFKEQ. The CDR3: CASSQDGASGGVQETQYF. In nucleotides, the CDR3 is TGTGCCAGCAGCCAAGATGGGGCTAGCGGGGGGGTCCAAGAGACCCAGTACTTC.

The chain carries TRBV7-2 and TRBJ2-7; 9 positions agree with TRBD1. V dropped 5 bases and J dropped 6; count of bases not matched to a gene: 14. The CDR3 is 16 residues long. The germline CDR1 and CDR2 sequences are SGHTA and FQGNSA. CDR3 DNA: TGTGCCAGCAGCCGGCCGGGACAGGGTCTTATAAGCGAGCAGTACTTC. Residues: CASSRPGQGLISEQYF.

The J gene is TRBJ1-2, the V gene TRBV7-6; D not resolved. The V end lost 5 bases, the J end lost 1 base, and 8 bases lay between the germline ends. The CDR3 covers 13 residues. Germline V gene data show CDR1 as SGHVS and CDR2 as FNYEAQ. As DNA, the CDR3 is TGTGCCAGCAGCCCCACAGATAACTATGGCTACACCTTC. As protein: CASSPTDNYGYTF.

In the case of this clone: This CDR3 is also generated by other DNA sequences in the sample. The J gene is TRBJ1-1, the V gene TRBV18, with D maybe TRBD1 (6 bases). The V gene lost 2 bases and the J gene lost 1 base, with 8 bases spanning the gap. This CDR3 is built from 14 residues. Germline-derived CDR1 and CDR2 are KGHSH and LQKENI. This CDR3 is CASSPRQENTEAFF. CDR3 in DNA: TGTGCCAGCTCACCAAGACAGGAGAACACTGAAGCTTTCTTT. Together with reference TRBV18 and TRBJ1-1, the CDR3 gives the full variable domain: NAGVMQNPRHLVRRRGQEARLRCSPMKGHSHVYWYRQLPEEGLKFMVYLQKENIIDESGMPKERFSAEFPKEGPSILRIQQVVRGDSAAYFCASSPRQENTEAFFGQGTRLTVV.

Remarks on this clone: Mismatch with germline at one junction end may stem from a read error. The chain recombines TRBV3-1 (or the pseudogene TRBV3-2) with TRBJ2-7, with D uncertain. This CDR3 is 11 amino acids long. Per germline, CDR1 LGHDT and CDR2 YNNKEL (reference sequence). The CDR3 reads CASTQRYEQYF. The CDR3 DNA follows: TGTGCCAGCACCCAACGGTACGAGCAGTACTTC.

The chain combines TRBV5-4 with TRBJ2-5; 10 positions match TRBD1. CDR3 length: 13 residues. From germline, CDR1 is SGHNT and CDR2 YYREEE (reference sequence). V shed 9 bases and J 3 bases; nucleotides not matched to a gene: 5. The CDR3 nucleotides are TGTGCCAACCTGGGACAGGGGAAAGAGACCCAGTACTTC. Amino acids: CANLGQGKETQYF.

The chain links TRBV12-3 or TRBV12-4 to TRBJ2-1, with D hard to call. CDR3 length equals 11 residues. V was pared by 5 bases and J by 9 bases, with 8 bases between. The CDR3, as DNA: TGTGCCAGCAGTGTCGAGGTTGAGCAGTTCTTC. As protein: CASSVEVEQFF.

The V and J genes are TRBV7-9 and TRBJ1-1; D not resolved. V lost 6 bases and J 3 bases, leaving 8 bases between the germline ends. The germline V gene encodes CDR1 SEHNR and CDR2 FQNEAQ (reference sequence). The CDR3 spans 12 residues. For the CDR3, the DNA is TGTGCCAGCAGACCGGGAGACACTGAAGCTTTCTTT. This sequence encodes CASRPGDTEAFF.

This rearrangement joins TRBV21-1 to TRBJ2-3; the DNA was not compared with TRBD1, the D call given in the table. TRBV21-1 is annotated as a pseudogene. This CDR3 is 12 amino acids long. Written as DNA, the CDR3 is TGTGCCAGCAGACAGCACACAGATACGCAGTATTTT. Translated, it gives CASRQHTDTQYF.

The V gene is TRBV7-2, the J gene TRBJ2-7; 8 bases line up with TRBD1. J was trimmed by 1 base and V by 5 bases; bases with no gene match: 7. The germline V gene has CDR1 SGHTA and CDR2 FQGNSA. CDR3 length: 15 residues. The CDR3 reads CASSLGQGVSYEQYF. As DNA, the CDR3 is TGTGCCAGCAGCCTTGGACAGGGAGTTTCCTACGAGCAGTACTTC.

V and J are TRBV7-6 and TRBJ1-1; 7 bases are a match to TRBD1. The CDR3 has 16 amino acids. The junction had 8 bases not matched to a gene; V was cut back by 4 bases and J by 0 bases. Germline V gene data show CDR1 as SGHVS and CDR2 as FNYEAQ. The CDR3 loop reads CASSSPKGQMNTEAFF. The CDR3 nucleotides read TGTGCCAGCAGCTCACCCAAGGGACAGATGAACACTGAAGCTTTCTTT.

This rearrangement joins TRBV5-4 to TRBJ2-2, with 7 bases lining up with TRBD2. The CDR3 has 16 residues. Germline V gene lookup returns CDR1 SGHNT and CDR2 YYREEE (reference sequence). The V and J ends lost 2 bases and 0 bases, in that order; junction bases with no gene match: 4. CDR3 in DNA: TGTGCCAGCAGCTTACGGAGCGGGGCGAACACCGGGGAGCTGTTTTTT. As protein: CASSLRSGANTGELFF.

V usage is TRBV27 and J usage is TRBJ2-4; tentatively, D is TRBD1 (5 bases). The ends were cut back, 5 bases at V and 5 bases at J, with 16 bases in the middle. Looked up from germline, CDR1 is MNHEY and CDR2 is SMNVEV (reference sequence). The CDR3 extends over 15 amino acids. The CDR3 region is CASSLGDLGENIQYF. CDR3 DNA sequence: TGTGCCAGCAGTCTAGGGGATCTGGGCGAAAACATTCAGTACTTC.

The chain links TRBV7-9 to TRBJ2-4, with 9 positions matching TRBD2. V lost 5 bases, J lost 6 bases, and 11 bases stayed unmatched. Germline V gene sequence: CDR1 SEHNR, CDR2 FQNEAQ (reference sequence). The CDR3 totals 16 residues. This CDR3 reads CASSPLSGSVGNIQYF. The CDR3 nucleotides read TGTGCCAGCAGCCCACTTAGCGGGAGTGTCGGAAACATTCAGTACTTC. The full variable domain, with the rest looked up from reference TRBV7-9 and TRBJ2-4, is DTGVSQNPRHKITKRGQNVTFRCDPISEHNRLYWYRQTLGQGPEFLTYFQNEAQLEKSRLLSDRFSAERPKGSFSTLEIQRTEQGDSAMYLCASSPLSGSVGNIQYFGAGTRLSVL.